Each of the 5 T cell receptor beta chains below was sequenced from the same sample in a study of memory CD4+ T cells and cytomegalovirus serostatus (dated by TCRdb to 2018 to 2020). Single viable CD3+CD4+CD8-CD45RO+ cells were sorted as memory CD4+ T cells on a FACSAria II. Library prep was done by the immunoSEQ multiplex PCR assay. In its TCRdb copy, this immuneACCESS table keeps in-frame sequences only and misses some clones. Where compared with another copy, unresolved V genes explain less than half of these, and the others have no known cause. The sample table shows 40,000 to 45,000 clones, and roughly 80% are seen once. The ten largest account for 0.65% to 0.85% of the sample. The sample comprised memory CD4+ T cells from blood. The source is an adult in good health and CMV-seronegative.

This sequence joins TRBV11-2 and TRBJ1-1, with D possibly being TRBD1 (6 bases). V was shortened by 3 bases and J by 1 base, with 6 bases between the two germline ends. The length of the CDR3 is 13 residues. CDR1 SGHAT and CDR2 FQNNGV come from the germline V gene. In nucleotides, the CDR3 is TGTGCCAGCAGCTTGGACAGGAACACTGAAGCTTTCTTT. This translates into CASSLDRNTEAFF.

CDR3 sequence reads: CASSPRAGSEAFF. CDR3 DNA sequence: TGTGCCAGCAGTCCAAGGGCAGGTAGTGAAGCTTTCTTT. The chain links TRBV27 to TRBJ1-1; D is unresolved. Looked up from germline, CDR1 is MNHEY and CDR2 is SMNVEV (reference sequence). The CDR3 is 13 residues long. The ends were cut back, 5 bases at V and 7 bases at J, with 14 bases in the middle.

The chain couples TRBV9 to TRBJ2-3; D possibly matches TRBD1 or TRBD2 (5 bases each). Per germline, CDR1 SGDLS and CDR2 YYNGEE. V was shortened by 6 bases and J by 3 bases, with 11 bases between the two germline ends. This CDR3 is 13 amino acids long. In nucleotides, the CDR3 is TGTGCCAGCAAAGCCAGGGAGACAGATACGCAGTATTTT. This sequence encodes CASKARETDTQYF. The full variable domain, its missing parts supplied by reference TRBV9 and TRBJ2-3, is DSGVTQTPKHLITATGQRVTLRCSPRSGDLSVYWYQQSLDQGLQFLIQYYNGEERAKGNILERFSAQQFPDLHSELNLSSLELGDSALYFCASKARETDTQYFGPGTRLTVL.

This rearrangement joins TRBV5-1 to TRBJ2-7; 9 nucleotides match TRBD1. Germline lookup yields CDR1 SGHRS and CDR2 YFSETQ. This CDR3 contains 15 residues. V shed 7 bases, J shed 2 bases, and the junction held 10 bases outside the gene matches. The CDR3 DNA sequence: TGCGCCAGCTATACAGGGGGCGCGGGTACCTACGAGCAGTACTTC. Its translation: CASYTGGAGTYEQYF.

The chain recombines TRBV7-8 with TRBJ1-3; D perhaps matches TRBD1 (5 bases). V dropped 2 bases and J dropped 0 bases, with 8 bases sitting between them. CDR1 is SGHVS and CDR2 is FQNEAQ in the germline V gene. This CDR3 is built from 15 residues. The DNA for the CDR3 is TGTGCCAGCAGCTTATACGGGGGCTCTGGAAACACCATATATTTT. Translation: CASSLYGGSGNTIYF.